One and the same sample provided the 14 T cell receptor beta chains below, sequenced in a study of identical twins (dated by TCRdb to between 2015 and 2016). Libraries were prepared through 5' RACE. TCRdb records Illumina HiSeq 2000 as the sequencer. TCRdb applied fastp at Q25 and MiXCR to the public reads, then kept only in-frame beta chains. Merged by CDR3 protein, the rows form single entries marked with the most common genes and DNA. Here the sample has roughly 1,500,000 distinct CDR3 sequences; around 29% occur a single time. 0.25% to 0.3% of the sample is held by the ten biggest clonotypes. The material sequenced was cord blood. All receptors derive from a newborn girl in good health.

This clonotype was seen more than once but under ten times. This sequence joins TRBV12-3 or TRBV12-4 and TRBJ1-1; D possibly corresponds to TRBD1 (5 bases). The CDR3 runs to 13 residues. Trimming took 5 bases from V and 6 from J, leaving 13 bases between them. Here the CDR3 reads CASSRGGRAEAFF. In nucleotides, the CDR3 is TGTGCCAGCAGTCGCGGGGGGAGGGCTGAAGCTTTCTTT.

This clonotype was observed a few times. The V and J genes are TRBV2 and TRBJ1-2; D gene uncertain. There are 14 residues in the CDR3. Germline V gives CDR1 SNHLY, CDR2 FYNNEI. Trimming removed 4 bases from V and 0 bases from J, with 9 bases in between. For the CDR3, the DNA is TGTGCCAGCAGTGGCAGGAGAGCTAACTATGGCTACACCTTC. Residues: CASSGRRANYGYTF.

The CDR3 coding sequence is TGTGCCAGCAGCCCATATGTGGGGGCCTACACCTTC. It is translated as CASSPYVGAYTF. The genes are TRBV2 and TRBJ1-2; tentatively, D is TRBD1 (6 bases). This CDR3 is 12 amino acids long. The V end was cut by 6 bases, the J end by 10 bases, with 15 bases between. Germline V gene sequence: CDR1 SNHLY, CDR2 FYNNEI.

This clonotype occurred a few times. The V and J genes are TRBV7-9 and TRBJ2-2, with D possibly TRBD1 on 7 matching bases. Per the germline V gene, CDR1 is SEHNR and CDR2 is FQNEAQ (reference sequence). There are 14 residues in the CDR3. V lost 5 bases to trimming and J lost 6 bases, with 13 bases between them. The DNA for the CDR3 is TGTGCCAGCAGCGGCGGGACAGTTTCCGGGGAGCTGTTTTTT. It specifies CASSGGTVSGELFF. The full variable domain, completed using reference TRBV7-9 and TRBJ2-2, is DTGVSQNPRHKITKRGQNVTFRCDPISEHNRLYWYRQTLGQGPEFLTYFQNEAQLEKSRLLSDRFSAERPKGSFSTLEIQRTEQGDSAMYLCASSGGTVSGELFFGEGSRLTVL.

The rearrangement joins TRBV7-2 to TRBJ2-5; D is ambiguous. CDR1 and CDR2 from the germline V gene are SGHTA and FQGNSA. CDR3 size: 12 residues. The V gene lost 3 bases and the J gene lost 5 bases, with 7 bases spanning the gap. CDR3 residues: CASSLYLETQYF. CDR3 DNA sequence: TGTGCCAGCAGCTTGTATCTGGAGACCCAGTACTTC.

A word on this clonotype: With a much larger clone just one base away, this may be a read error. The rearrangement joins TRBV20-1 to TRBJ2-1; D gene ambiguous. CDR1 is DFQATT and CDR2 is SNEGSKA in the germline V gene (reference sequence). V dropped 0 bases and J dropped 10 bases, with 7 bases sitting between them. The CDR3 length is 11 residues. This CDR3 reads CSARDHYEQFF. In DNA form, the CDR3 reads TGCAGTGCTAGAGATCACTACGAGCAGTTCTTC.

The chain couples TRBV25-1 to TRBJ2-7; TRBD2 matches 14 bases. The CDR3 sequence is 18 residues long. V was clipped by 1 base and J by 3 bases; unmatched bases: 8. Germline V gene lookup returns CDR1 MGHDK and CDR2 SYGVNS. CDR3 coding DNA: TGTGCCAGCAGTGAATTGGGGACTAGCGGGAGTGGGGTCTACGAGCAGTACTTC. Translation gives CASSELGTSGSGVYEQYF.

This clonotype was counted between two and nine times. CDR3 DNA: TGTGCCATCAGCCGAGGGACTGCCTACTACGAGCAGTACTTC. It is translated as CAISRGTAYYEQYF. The chain links TRBV10-3 to TRBJ2-7; maybe TRBD2 (6 bases). Germline-derived CDR1 and CDR2 are ENHRY and SYGVKD. The CDR3 extends over 14 amino acids. Trimming cost V 6 bases and J 3 bases, with 15 bases left between them.

The chain joins TRBV9 to TRBJ2-1; 9 positions match TRBD2. The CDR3 covers 16 residues. The germline V gene has CDR1 SGDLS and CDR2 YYNGEE. The V gene end was trimmed by 4 bases and the J gene end by 8 bases; junction bases not matched to a gene: 13. In DNA, the CDR3 is TGTGCCAGCAGCCCCCGCGGCGGGAGGGAAGTCTATGAGCAGTTCTTC. Protein: CASSPRGGREVYEQFF.

The sample holds a few counts of this clonotype. The chain couples TRBV3-1 to TRBJ2-1, with D maybe TRBD2 (5 bases). V was clipped by 4 bases and J by 7 bases, with 11 bases between them. Germline V lookup: CDR1 LGHDT, CDR2 YNNKEL (reference sequence). CDR3 length equals 13 residues. The CDR3 protein is CASSLTPGNEQFF. CDR3 nucleotides: TGTGCCAGCAGCCTAACTCCGGGGAATGAGCAGTTCTTC.

The chain combines TRBV5-1 with TRBJ2-5, with D perhaps TRBD1 or TRBD2 (7 bases each). The CDR3 spans 15 residues. Between the trimmed V and J ends, which lost 0 bases and 5 bases, there was a span of 14 bases. The germline V gene encodes CDR1 SGHRS and CDR2 YFSETQ. The CDR3 DNA reads as TGCGCCAGCAGCTTGGCTCACAGGGGAGGGGAGACCCAGTACTTC. Translation: CASSLAHRGGETQYF.

The J gene is TRBJ2-1, the V gene TRBV6-1; 15 nucleotides match TRBD2. The germline V gene has CDR1 MNHNS and CDR2 SASEGT. The CDR3 contains 15 residues. J gave up 8 bases and V 4 bases, and 3 bases lay outside the gene matches. CDR3 protein: CASSGTSGGGDEQFF. The CDR3 DNA is TGTGCCAGCAGTGGGACTAGCGGGGGGGGAGATGAGCAGTTCTTC.

This clonotype was seen more than once but under ten times. The chain carries TRBV7-2 and TRBJ2-5, with 7 bases aligning to TRBD1. After removal of 4 bases from V and 11 bases from J, the junction contained 13 bases not matched to a gene. The CDR3 consists of 14 residues. Per germline, CDR1 SGHTA and CDR2 FQGNSA. CDR3: CASSSDREHNEQYF. CDR3 in DNA: TGTGCCAGCAGCTCCGACAGGGAACACAATGAGCAGTACTTC. Full variable domain (rest looked up from reference TRBV7-2 and TRBJ2-5): GAGVSQSPSNKVTEKGKDVELRCDPISGHTALYWYRQSLGQGLEFLIYFQGNSAPDKSGLPSDRFSAERTGGSVSTLTIQRTQQEDSAVYLCASSSDREHNEQYFGPGTRLLVL.

This clonotype has ten or more counts. The chain uses TRBV7-2 and TRBJ2-1; the D is unclear. CDR1 is SGHTA, CDR2 FQGNSA, per germline. V gave up 1 base and J gave up 5 bases, with 6 bases separating them. This CDR3 contains 13 residues. The CDR3 region is CASSLDRNNEQFF. Here the CDR3 DNA reads TGTGCCAGCAGCTTAGACCGGAACAATGAGCAGTTCTTC. The full variable domain, completed using reference TRBV7-2 and TRBJ2-1, is GAGVSQSPSNKVTEKGKDVELRCDPISGHTALYWYRQSLGQGLEFLIYFQGNSAPDKSGLPSDRFSAERTGGSVSTLTIQRTQQEDSAVYLCASSLDRNNEQFFGPGTRLTVL.